This T cell receptor (beta chain) was identified in a study of T cells in Graves' hyperthyroidism and ophthalmopathy. This clonotype was picked up a small number of times. The antigen remains unidentified. The study left out patients who had uncontrolled infection, other autoimmune disease, pregnancy or lactation. Amplified TCR beta CDR3 regions came from RNA transcripts. The primer set for the first-round RT-PCR of the TCR CDR3 was HTBI. Each CDR3 protein gets one entry after TCRdb re-called the multiplex PCR reads with MiXCR. The sample shows a few hundred thousand distinct CDR3 sequences, roughly 21% of them seen only once. General study points: Most clonotypes expanded in thyroid above 0.001 were likewise present in blood.

The TCR comes from a woman aged 45-60 years with Graves' hyperthyroidism. Sequenced: blood.

CDR3 coding DNA: TGTGCCAGCGGGACTGTCAATGGCTACACCTTC. The encoded protein is CASGTVNGYTF. V and J are TRBV3-1 and TRBJ1-2; D may be TRBD1 (5 bases). Trimming pared 8 bases from V and 6 bases from J, leaving 10 bases between. CDR1 and CDR2 from the germline V gene are LGHDT and YNNKEL (reference sequence). The CDR3 is 11 residues long.